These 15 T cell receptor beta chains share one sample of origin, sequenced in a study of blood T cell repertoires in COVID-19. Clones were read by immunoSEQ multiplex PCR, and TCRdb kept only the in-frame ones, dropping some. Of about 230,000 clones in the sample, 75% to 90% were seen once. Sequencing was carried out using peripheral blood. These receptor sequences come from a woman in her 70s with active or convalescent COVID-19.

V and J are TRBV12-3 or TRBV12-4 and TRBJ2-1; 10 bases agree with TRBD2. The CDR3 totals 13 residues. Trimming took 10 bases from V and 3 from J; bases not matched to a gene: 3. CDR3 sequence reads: CATLAGRYNEQFF. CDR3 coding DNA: TGTGCCACACTAGCGGGACGCTACAATGAGCAGTTCTTC.

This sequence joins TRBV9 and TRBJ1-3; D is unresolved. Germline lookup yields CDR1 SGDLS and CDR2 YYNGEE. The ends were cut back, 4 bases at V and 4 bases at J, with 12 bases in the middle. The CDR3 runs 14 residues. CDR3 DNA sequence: TGTGCCAGCAGCTTGGAGGGTGACGGAAACACCATATATTTT. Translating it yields CASSLEGDGNTIYF.

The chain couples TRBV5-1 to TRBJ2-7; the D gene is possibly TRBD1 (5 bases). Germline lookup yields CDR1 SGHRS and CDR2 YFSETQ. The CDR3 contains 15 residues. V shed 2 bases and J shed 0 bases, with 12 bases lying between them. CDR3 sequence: CASSLQERSSYEQYF. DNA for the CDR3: TGCGCCAGCAGCTTACAGGAGAGGAGCTCCTACGAGCAGTACTTC.

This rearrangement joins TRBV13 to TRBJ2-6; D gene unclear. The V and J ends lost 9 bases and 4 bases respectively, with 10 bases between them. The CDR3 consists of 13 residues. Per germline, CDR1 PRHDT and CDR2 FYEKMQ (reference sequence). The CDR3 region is CASEKWGANVLTF. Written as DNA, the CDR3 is TGTGCCAGTGAGAAATGGGGGGCCAACGTCCTGACTTTC.

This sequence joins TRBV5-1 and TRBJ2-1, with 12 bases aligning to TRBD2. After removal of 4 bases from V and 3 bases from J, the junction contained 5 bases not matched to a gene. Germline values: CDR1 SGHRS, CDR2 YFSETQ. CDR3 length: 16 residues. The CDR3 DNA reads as TGCGCCAGCAGCCCTAGCGGGAGGGAGTTCTACAATGAGCAGTTCTTC. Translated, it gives CASSPSGREFYNEQFF.

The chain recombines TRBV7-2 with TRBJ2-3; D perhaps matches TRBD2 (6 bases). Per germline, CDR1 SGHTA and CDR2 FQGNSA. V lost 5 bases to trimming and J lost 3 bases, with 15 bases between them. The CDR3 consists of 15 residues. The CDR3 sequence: CASSAGYLATDTQYF. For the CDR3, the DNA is TGTGCCAGCAGCGCAGGGTATCTAGCGACAGATACGCAGTATTTT.

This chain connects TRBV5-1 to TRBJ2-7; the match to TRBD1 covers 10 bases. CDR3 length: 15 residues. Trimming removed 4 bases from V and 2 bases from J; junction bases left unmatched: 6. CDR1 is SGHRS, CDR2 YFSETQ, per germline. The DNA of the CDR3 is TGCGCCAGCAGCCCGGACAGGGGGGTAACCTACGAGCAGTACTTC. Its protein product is CASSPDRGVTYEQYF.

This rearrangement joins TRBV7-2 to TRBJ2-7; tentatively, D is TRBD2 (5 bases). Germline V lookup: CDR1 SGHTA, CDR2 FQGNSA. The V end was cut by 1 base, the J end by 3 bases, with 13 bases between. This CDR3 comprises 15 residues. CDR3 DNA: TGTGCCAGCAGCTTAGTAGTCGGGAATCACTACGAGCAGTACTTC. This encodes CASSLVVGNHYEQYF.

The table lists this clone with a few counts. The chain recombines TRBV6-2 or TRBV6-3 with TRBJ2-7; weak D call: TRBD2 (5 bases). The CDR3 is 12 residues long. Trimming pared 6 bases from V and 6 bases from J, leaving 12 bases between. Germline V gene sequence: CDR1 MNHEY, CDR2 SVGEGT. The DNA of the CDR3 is TGTGCCAGCAGACCTAGGACTCTCGAGCAGTACTTC. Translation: CASRPRTLEQYF.

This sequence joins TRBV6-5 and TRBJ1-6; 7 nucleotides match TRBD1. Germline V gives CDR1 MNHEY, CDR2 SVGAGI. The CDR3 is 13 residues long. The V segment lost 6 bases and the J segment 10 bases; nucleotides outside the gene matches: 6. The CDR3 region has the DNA TGTGCCAGCAGAACCACAGGGGAATCACCCCTCCACTTT. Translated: CASRTTGESPLHF.

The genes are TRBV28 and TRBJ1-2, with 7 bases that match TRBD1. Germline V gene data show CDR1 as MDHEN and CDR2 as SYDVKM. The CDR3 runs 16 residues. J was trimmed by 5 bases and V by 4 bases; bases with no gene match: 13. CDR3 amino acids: CASSSLGGGFFYGYTF. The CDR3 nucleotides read TGTGCCAGCAGTTCTTTAGGGGGCGGATTTTTTTATGGCTACACCTTC.

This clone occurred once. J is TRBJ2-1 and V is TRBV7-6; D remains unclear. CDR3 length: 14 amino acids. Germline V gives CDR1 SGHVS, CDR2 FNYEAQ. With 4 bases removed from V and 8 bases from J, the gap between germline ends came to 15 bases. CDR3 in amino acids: CASSYGRVVDEQFF. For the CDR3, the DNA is TGTGCCAGCAGCTACGGTAGAGTAGTCGATGAGCAGTTCTTC.

The CDR3, as DNA: TGTGCCAGCATGTCTGGGGGGACAGATACGCAGTATTTT. Translated, it gives CASMSGGTDTQYF. The chain links TRBV2 to TRBJ2-3; possibly TRBD2 for D (6 bases). The V end was cut by 7 bases, the J end by 3 bases, with 11 bases between. This CDR3 has 13 amino acids. CDR1 SNHLY and CDR2 FYNNEI come from the germline V gene.

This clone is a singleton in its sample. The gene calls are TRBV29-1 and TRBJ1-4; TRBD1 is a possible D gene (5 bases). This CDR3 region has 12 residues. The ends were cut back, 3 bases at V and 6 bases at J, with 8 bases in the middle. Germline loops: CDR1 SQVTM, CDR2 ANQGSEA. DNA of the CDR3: TGCAGCGTTGATGCGACAGATGAAAAACTGTTTTTT. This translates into CSVDATDEKLFF. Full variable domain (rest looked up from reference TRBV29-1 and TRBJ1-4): SAVISQKPSRDICQRGTSLTIQCQVDSQVTMMFWYRQQPGQSLTLIATANQGSEATYESGFVIDKFPISRPNLTFSTLTVSNMSPEDSSIYLCSVDATDEKLFFGSGTQLSVL.

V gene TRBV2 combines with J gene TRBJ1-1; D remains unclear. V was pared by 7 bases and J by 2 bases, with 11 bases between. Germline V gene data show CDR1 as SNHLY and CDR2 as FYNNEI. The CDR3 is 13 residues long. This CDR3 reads CASILTSNTEAFF. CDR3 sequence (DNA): TGTGCCAGCATCCTCACAAGTAACACTGAAGCTTTCTTT.